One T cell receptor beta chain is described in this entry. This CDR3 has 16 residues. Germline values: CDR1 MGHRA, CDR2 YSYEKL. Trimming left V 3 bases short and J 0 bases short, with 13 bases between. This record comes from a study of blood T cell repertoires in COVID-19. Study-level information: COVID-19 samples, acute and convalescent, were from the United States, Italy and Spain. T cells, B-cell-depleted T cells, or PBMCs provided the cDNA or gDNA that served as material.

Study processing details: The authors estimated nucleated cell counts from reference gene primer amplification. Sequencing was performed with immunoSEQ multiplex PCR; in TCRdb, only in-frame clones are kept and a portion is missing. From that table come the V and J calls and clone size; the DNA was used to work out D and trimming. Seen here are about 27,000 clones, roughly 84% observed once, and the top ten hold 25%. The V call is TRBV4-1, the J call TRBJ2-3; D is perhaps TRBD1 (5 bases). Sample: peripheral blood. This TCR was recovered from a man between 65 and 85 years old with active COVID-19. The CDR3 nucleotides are TGCGCCAGCAGCCAGGGGCTTAGCAGTAGCACAGATACGCAGTATTTT. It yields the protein CASSQGLSSSTDTQYF.